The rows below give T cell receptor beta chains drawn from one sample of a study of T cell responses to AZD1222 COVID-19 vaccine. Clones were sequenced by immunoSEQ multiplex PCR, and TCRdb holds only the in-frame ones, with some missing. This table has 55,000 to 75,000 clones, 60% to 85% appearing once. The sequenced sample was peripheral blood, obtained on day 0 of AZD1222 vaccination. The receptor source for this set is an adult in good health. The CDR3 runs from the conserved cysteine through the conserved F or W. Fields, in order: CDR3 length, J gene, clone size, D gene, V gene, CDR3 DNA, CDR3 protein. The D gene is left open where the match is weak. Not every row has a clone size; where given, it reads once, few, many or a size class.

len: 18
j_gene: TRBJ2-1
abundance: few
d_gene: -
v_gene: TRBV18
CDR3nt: TGTGCCAGCTCACCACCGATAACCGGCAGGGTGGTTAGGGGGGAGCAGTTCTTC
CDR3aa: CASSPPITGRVVRGEQFF

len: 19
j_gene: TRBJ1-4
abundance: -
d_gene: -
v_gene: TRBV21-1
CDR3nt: TGTGCCAGCAGCATAAGTGCGGCAGGGGGCGATGGTTGTCTTGAAAAACTGTTTTTT
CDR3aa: CASSISAAGGDGCLEKLFF

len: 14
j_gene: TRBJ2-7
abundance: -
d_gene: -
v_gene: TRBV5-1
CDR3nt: TGCGCCAGCAGCTTGGTATCCGGGGGCGTCGTGCAGTACTTC
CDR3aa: CASSLVSGGVVQYF

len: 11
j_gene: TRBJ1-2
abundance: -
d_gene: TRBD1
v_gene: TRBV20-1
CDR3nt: TGCAGTGCGTTGGACAGGGCGGGCTACACCTTC
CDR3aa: CSALDRAGYTF

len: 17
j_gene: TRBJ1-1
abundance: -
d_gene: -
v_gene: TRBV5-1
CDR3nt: TGCGCCAGCAGCTTGGAGGTCAGGGTAGGAGGAAACACTGAAGCTTTCTTT
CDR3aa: CASSLEVRVGGNTEAFF

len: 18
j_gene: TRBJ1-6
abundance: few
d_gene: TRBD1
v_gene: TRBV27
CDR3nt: TGTGCCAGCAGTTTATCGTTGGGACAGGGGGCGCGAAATTCACCCCTCCACTTT
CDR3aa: CASSLSLGQGARNSPLHF

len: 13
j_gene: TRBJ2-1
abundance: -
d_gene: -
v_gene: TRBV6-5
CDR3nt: TGTGCCAGCAGTTACGGCGTCTCCGGGGAGCAGTTCTTC
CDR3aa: CASSYGVSGEQFF

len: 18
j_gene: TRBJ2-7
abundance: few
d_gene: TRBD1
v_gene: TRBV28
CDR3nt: TGTGCCAGCAGAGGGCGGACAGGGTTAGGGCAGAGCTCCTACGAGCAGTACTTC
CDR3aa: CASRGRTGLGQSSYEQYF

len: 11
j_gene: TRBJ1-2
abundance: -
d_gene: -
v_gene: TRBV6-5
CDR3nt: TGTGCCAGCAGTCCAGGGTTTGGCTACACCTTC
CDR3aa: CASSPGFGYTF

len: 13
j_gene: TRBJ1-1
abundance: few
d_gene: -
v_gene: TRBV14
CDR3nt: TGTGCCAGCAGCCAAGATTTCACAAGTGAAGCTTTCTTT
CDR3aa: CASSQDFTSEAFF

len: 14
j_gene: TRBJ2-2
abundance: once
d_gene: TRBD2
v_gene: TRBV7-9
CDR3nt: TGTGCCAGCAGCTCGCTAGCGGACACCGGGGAGCTGTTTTTT
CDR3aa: CASSSLADTGELFF

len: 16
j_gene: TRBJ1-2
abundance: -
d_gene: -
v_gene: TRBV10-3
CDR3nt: TGTGCCATCAGTGAGTCAAAGGCAACTAAGTACTATGGCTACACCTTC
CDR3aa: CAISESKATKYYGYTF

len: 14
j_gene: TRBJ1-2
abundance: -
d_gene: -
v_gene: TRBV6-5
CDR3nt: TGTGCCAGCAGTTCCGGCGGGACACCTTATGGCTACACCTTC
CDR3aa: CASSSGGTPYGYTF

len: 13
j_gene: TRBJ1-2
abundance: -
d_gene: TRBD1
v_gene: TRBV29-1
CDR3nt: TGCAGCGCCGGGAGGCGACAGGGTGGCGGCTACACCTTC
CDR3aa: CSAGRRQGGGYTF

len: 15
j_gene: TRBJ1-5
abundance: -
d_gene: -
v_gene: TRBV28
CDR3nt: TGTGCCAGCAGTTTCGTTCAAGGGGCGCGTCAGCCCCAGCATTTT
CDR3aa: CASSFVQGARQPQHF

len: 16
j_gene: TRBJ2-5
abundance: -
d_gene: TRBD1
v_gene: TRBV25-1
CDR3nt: TGTGCCAGCAGTGAATCCATGCTGACAGGGTACGAGACCCAGTACTTC
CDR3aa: CASSESMLTGYETQYF

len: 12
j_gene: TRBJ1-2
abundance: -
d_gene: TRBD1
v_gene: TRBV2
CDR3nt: TGTGCCAGCAACAGGGGGCCGGGTGGCTACACCTTC
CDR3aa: CASNRGPGGYTF

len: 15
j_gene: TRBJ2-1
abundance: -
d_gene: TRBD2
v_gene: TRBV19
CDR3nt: TGTGCCAGTAGTTCGATCACTAGCGGGAAGAATGAGCAGTTCTTC
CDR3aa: CASSSITSGKNEQFF

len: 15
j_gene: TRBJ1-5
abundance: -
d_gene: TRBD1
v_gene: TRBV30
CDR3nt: TGTGCCTGGAGTGTGTTGACAGGGGATACTCAGCCCCAGCATTTT
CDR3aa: CAWSVLTGDTQPQHF

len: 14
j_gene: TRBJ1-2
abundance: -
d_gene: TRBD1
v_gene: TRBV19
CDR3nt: TGTGCCAGTAACACCAGGGACAGGGGATATGGCTACACCTTC
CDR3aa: CASNTRDRGYGYTF

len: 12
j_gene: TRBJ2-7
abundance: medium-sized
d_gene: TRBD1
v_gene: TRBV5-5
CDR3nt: TGTGCCAGCAGCTTTACAGGGGGCGAGCAGTACTTC
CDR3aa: CASSFTGGEQYF

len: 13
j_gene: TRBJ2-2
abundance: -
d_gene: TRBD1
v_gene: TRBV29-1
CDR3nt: TGCAGCGTCGGGACAGGGTTCACCGGGGAGCTGTTTTTT
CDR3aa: CSVGTGFTGELFF

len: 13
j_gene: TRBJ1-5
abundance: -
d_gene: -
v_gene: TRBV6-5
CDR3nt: TGTGCCAGCAGTCGGGGGGAAAATCAGCCCCAGCATTTT
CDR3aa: CASSRGENQPQHF

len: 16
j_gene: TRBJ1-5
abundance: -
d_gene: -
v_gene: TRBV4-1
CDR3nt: TGCGCCAGCAGCCAAAGCAGTTGGGGAGAAGATCAGCCCCAGCATTTT
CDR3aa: CASSQSSWGEDQPQHF

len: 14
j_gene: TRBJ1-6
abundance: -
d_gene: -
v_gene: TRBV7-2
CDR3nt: TGTGCCAGCAGCTCGGGGAGGTATAATTCACCCCTCCACTTT
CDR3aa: CASSSGRYNSPLHF

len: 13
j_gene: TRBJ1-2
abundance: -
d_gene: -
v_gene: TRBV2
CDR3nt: TGTGCCAGCAGTGAAAACGCATCATATGGCTACACCTTC
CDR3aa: CASSENASYGYTF

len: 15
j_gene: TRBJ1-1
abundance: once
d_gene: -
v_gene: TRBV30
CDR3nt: TGTGCCTGGCGGGAAGAGCAGCGGGCGAACACTGAAGCTTTCTTT
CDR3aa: CAWREEQRANTEAFF

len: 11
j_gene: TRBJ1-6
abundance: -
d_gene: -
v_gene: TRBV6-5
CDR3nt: TGTGCCAGCCGGGATAATTCACCCCTCCACTTT
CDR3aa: CASRDNSPLHF

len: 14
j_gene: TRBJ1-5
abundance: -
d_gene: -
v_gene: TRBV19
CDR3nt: TGTGCCACGGCGGGAGCAGGGGCAGTTCAGCCCCAGCATTTT
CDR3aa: CATAGAGAVQPQHF

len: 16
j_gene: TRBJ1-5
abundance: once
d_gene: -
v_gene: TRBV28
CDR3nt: TGTGCCAGCAGTTCCCTCGACAGGCAACGCAATCAGCCCCAGCATTTT
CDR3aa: CASSSLDRQRNQPQHF

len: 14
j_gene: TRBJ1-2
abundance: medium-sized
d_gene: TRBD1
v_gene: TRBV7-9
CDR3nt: TGTGCCAGCAGCGCCGGCGGGACAGGCAAACTCTACACCTTC
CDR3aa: CASSAGGTGKLYTF

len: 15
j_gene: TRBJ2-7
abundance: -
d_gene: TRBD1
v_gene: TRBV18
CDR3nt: TGTGCCAGCTCCGCCGGGACAGGGGGCACGTACGAGCAGTACTTC
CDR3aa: CASSAGTGGTYEQYF

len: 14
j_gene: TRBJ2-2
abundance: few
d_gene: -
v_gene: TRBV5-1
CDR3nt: TGCGCCAGCAGCCCAAGGACACAGGCCGGGGAGCTGTTTTTT
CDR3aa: CASSPRTQAGELFF

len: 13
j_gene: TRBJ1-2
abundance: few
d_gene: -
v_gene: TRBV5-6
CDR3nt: TGTGCCAGCAGCCCTAATTCGGCGGATGGCTACACCTTC
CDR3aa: CASSPNSADGYTF

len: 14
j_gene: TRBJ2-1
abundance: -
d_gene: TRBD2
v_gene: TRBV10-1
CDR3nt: TGCGCCAGCAGTAGAGCGGGGGGGCTTAATGAGCAGTTCTTC
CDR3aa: CASSRAGGLNEQFF

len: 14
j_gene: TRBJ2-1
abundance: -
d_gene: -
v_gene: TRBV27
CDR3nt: TGTGCCAGCAGTTACCTAGCTGAGTACAATGAGCAGTTCTTC
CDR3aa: CASSYLAEYNEQFF

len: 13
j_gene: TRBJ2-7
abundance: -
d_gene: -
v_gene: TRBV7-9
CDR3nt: TGTGCCAGCAGTAACACCCACTCCTACGAGCAGTACTTC
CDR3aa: CASSNTHSYEQYF

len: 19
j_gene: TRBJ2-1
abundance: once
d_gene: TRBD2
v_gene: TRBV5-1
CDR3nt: TGCGCCAGCAGCTTGGAACCTCTAGCGGGGGTCCTCTCCTACAATGAGCAGTTCTTC
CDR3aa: CASSLEPLAGVLSYNEQFF

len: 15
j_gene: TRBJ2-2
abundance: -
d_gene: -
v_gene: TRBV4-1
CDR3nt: TGCGCCAGCAGCCAAGACTTTCCGAACACCGGGGAGCTGTTTTTT
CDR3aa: CASSQDFPNTGELFF

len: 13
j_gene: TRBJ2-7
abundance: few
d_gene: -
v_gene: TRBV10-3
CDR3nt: TGTGCCATCAGTGAATCCCCAAACTACGAGCAGTACTTC
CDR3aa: CAISESPNYEQYF

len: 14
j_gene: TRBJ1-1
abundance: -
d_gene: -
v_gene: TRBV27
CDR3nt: TGTGCCAGCAGTTTCGGGACGTCGAACACTGAAGCTTTCTTT
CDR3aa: CASSFGTSNTEAFF

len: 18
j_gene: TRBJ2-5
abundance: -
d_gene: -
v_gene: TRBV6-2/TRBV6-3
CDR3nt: TGTGCCAGCAGTTACTCGGGCAGGAAACTCTTACGACAAGAGACCCAGTACTTC
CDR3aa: CASSYSGRKLLRQETQYF

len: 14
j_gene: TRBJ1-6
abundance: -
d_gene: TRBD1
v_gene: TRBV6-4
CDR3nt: TGTGCCAGCAGTGAATACAGGGGAAATTCACCCCTCCACTTT
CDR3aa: CASSEYRGNSPLHF

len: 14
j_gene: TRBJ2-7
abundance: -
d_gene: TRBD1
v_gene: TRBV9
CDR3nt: TGTGCCAGCAGCACGACAGGGGGCCGGGACGAGCAGTACTTC
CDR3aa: CASSTTGGRDEQYF

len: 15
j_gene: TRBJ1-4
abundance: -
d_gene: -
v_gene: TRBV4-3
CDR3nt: TGCGCCAGCAGCCAAGATGGGGGGGGCGATGAAAAACTGTTTTTT
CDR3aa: CASSQDGGGDEKLFF

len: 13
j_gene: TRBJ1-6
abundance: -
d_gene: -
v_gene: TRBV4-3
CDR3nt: TGCGCCAGCAGCCTCAACTCCGGGGAACCCCTCCACTTT
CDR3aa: CASSLNSGEPLHF

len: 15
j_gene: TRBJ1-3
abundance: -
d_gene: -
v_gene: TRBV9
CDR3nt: TGTGCCAGCAGCGCAACAGGGCACTCTGGAAACACCATATATTTT
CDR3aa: CASSATGHSGNTIYF

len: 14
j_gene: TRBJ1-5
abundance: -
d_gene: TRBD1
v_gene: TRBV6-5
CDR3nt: TGTGCCAGCACCGAAGGAGGGGGCGGGAGGTCCCAGCATTTT
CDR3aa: CASTEGGGGRSQHF

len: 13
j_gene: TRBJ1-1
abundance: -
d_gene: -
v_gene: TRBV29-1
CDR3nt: TGCAGCGGTTCTAGCGCTCTGAACACTGAAGCTTTCTTT
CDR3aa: CSGSSALNTEAFF

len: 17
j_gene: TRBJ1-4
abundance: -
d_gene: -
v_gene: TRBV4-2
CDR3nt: TGTGCCAGCAGCCAAGGAGTTTCGGAACAGGGTTATGAAAAACTGTTTTTT
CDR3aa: CASSQGVSEQGYEKLFF

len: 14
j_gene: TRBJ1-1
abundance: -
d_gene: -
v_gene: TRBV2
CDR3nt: TGTGCCAGCAGTGATGGTAGAGGGAACACTGAAGCTTTCTTT
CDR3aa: CASSDGRGNTEAFF

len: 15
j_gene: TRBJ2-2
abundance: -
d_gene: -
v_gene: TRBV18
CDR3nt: TGTGCCAGCTCACCTACCGACGGGTACACCGGGGAGCTGTTTTTT
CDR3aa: CASSPTDGYTGELFF

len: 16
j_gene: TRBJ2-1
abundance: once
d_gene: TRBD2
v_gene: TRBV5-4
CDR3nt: TGTGCCAGCAGTTCTCTAGCGGGGGGGCCTCACAATGAGCAGTTCTTC
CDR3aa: CASSSLAGGPHNEQFF

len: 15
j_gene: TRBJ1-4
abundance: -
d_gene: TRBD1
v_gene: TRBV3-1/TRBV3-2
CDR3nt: TGTGCCAGCAGCCCCGGGACAGTAACGGGGGAAAAACTGTTTTTT
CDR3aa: CASSPGTVTGEKLFF